This T cell receptor beta chain derives from a study of vaccination effects on CD4 cells after COVID-19. Viral peptide pool expansion of antigen-specific CD4+ T cells preceded sequencing in the ViraFEST assay. Cells that had been cultured for roughly ten days were the source of isolated CD4+ T cells. As their vaccination, participants received two doses of either BNT162b2 or mRNA-1273. As regards this clone: Its antigen is not identified.

General study findings and limits: Substantial clonal contraction characterized both infection- and vaccine-induced clones late after vaccination.

Germline lookup yields CDR1 SQVTM and CDR2 ANQGSEA. Trimming removed 6 bases at V and 1 base at J, with 9 bases between. There are 12 residues in the CDR3. Repertoires were generated with immunoSEQ multiplex PCR, while TCRdb's copy carries only in-frame clones and drops some. Among tens of thousands of clones listed, roughly 80% were seen once. The sequence derives from a human donor who received a COVID-19 vaccine. Some clones in this sample may be carry-over from other donors' samples. The chain joins TRBV29-1 to TRBJ1-1; D may be TRBD1 (6 bases). The input for sequencing was CD4+ T cells from PBMCs cultured with SARS-CoV-2 spike peptides, taken after COVID-19 vaccination. CDR3 DNA: TGCAGCGTGGACAGAGAGAACACTGAAGCTTTCTTT. Translated: CSVDRENTEAFF. The whole variable domain, remainder taken from reference TRBV29-1 and TRBJ1-1, is SAVISQKPSRDICQRGTSLTIQCQVDSQVTMMFWYRQQPGQSLTLIATANQGSEATYESGFVIDKFPISRPNLTFSTLTVSNMSPEDSSIYLCSVDRENTEAFFGQGTRLTVV.